This T cell receptor (beta chain) was captured by sequencing in a study of cytomegalovirus exposure and HLA in healthy donors. A remark on this clone: The antigen remains unidentified.

J was trimmed by 2 bases and V by 5 bases; bases with no gene match: 8. Looked up from germline, CDR1 is SEHNR and CDR2 is FQNEAQ (reference sequence). The length of the CDR3 is 15 residues. It was with 60 Vbeta and 13 Jbeta primers that the PCR ran. Measured with immunoSEQ multiplex PCR; TCRdb has only the in-frame clones, and not every one. Of some 200,000 clones in the sample, about four fifths were seen once. Study-wide points: An analysis was carried out at a later point. It showed that HLA-associated TCR beta chains were more clonally expanded than equally common non-associated chains. With high specificity and sensitivity, the classifier reportedly diagnosed cytomegalovirus status.

J is TRBJ2-5 and V is TRBV7-9; 7 positions match TRBD1. The TCR was taken from a girl aged 10 to 17 in good health and CMV-seropositive. The sample taken for sequencing was PBMCs. The CDR3 sequence is CASSAATGLQETQYF. The CDR3 DNA is TGTGCCAGCAGCGCGGCGACAGGGCTTCAAGAGACCCAGTACTTC.